Below, 17 T cell receptor beta chains from the same sample are listed, as sequenced in a study of blood T cell repertoires in COVID-19 (TCRdb year 2020). Library preparation employed the immunoSEQ multiplex PCR assay. TCRdb carries this immuneACCESS record with in-frame sequences only. Its versions omit some clonotypes, under half of them owing to an unresolved V gene in the studies checked, with the rest unexplained. A total of 26,000 or so clones appear in this sample, roughly nine tenths of them only once. The ten largest clones capture about a sixth of the sample. Sequenced input: peripheral blood. The receptors were sampled from a human donor with active COVID-19. The donor label of this sample is uncertain.

This chain links TRBV5-6 with TRBJ2-3; 16 bases agree with TRBD2. The CDR3 contains 18 residues. The germline gives CDR1 SGHDT, CDR2 YYEEEE. V shed 4 bases, J shed 2 bases, and the junction held 7 bases outside the gene matches. CDR3: CASSRTGTSGGDTDTQYF. The CDR3 DNA reads TGTGCCAGCAGCCGGACCGGGACTAGCGGGGGGGACACAGATACGCAGTATTTT.

The chain has TRBV10-3 and TRBJ1-1, with D hard to call. Germline V gives CDR1 ENHRY, CDR2 SYGVKD. The length of the CDR3 is 12 residues. V lost 6 bases and J 1 base, leaving 6 bases between the germline ends. In DNA, the CDR3 is TGTGCCATCAGGGCGGGGAACACTGAAGCTTTCTTT. It translates to CAIRAGNTEAFF.

This sequence joins TRBV5-6 and TRBJ2-4; 10 bases line up with TRBD2. V gave up 1 base and J gave up 3 bases; unmatched junction bases: 1. Germline lookup yields CDR1 SGHDT and CDR2 YYEEEE. The CDR3 runs to 15 residues. Here the CDR3 DNA reads TGTGCCAGCAGCTTGCTAGCGGGAGACAAAAACATTCAGTACTTC. It translates to CASSLLAGDKNIQYF.

V usage is TRBV2 and J usage is TRBJ2-1; D may be TRBD2 (6 bases). This CDR3 has 16 residues. From germline, CDR1 is SNHLY and CDR2 FYNNEI. V lost 8 bases, J lost 4 bases, and 21 bases lay in between. The CDR3 nucleotides read TGTGCCAGCTCGCTCGCGGATAGCGGAGAATACAATGAGCAGTTCTTC. This sequence encodes CASSLADSGEYNEQFF.

The genes are TRBV20-1 and TRBJ2-5; the D gene is possibly TRBD1 (6 bases). CDR1 is DFQATT, CDR2 SNEGSKA, per germline (reference sequence). V lost 6 bases and J lost 2, with 13 bases in between. This CDR3 is 13 amino acids long. DNA of the CDR3: TGCAGTGCGAGTCGGGACACTCAAGAGACCCAGTACTTC. It yields the protein CSASRDTQETQYF.

The rearrangement uses TRBV27 and TRBJ2-7; 7 positions agree with TRBD1. V lost 9 bases to trimming and J lost 7 bases; unmatched junction nucleotides: 15. The length of the CDR3 is 14 residues. Germline V CDR1 and CDR2: MNHEY, SMNVEV (reference sequence). Written as DNA, the CDR3 is TGTGCCAGTCAAGGGGGCAGCCTCCCTGGGGAGCAGTACTTC. This encodes CASQGGSLPGEQYF.

The chain couples TRBV9 to TRBJ2-7; D may be TRBD1 (5 bases). Looked up from germline, CDR1 is SGDLS and CDR2 is YYNGEE. The germline V and J ends were trimmed by 2 bases and 0 bases, with 12 bases remaining between them. The CDR3 consists of 15 residues. The CDR3 reads CASSVAGASSYEQYF. DNA for the CDR3: TGTGCCAGCAGCGTCGCTGGGGCGAGCTCCTACGAGCAGTACTTC.

V gene TRBV7-2 combines with J gene TRBJ2-3, with 9 bases that match TRBD1. The germline gives CDR1 SGHTA, CDR2 FQGNSA. Losses at the gene ends were 5 bases for V and 3 bases for J; bases not matched to a gene: 6. The CDR3 covers 15 residues. CDR3 in amino acids: CASSRDRAGTDTQYF. The CDR3 coding sequence is TGTGCCAGCAGCCGGGACAGGGCGGGAACAGATACGCAGTATTTT. The full variable domain, in which reference TRBV7-2 and TRBJ2-3 provide the parts outside the CDR3, is GAGVSQSPSNKVTEKGKDVELRCDPISGHTALYWYRQSLGQGLEFLIYFQGNSAPDKSGLPSDRFSAERTGGSVSTLTIQRTQQEDSAVYLCASSRDRAGTDTQYFGPGTRLTVL.

The genes are TRBV30 and TRBJ2-7; D uncertain. From germline, CDR1 is GTSNPN and CDR2 SVGIG (reference sequence). The CDR3 sequence is 16 residues long. The ends were cut back, 1 base at V and 3 bases at J, with 19 bases in the middle. The CDR3 sequence is CAWSAPNSFNIYEQYF. The CDR3, as DNA: TGTGCCTGGAGTGCCCCTAACAGCTTTAACATCTACGAGCAGTACTTC.

The chain links TRBV3-1 (or the pseudogene TRBV3-2) to TRBJ2-5; a possible D gene is TRBD1 (6 bases). Germline V lookup: CDR1 LGHDT, CDR2 YNNKEL (reference sequence). Trimming pared 4 bases from V and 3 bases from J, leaving 15 bases between. This CDR3 has 15 residues. CDR3 in DNA: TGTGCCAGCAGCCCTACCACCGGGACAAAAGAGACCCAGTACTTC. Encoded protein: CASSPTTGTKETQYF.

V and J are TRBV24-1 and TRBJ2-1, with 7 bases aligning to TRBD1. The CDR3 is made up of 12 amino acids. V gave up 4 bases and J gave up 15 bases; unmatched junction bases: 8. Germline values: CDR1 KGHDR, CDR2 SFDVKD. In nucleotides, the CDR3 is TGTGCCACCAGTGACCCCGGGACAGTTCCGTTCTTC. It codes for CATSDPGTVPFF.

This chain joins TRBV3-1 (or the pseudogene TRBV3-2) and TRBJ2-1; TRBD2 agrees at 9 bases. V dropped 3 bases and J dropped 3; count of bases not matched to a gene: 18. Germline CDR1 and CDR2: LGHDT and YNNKEL (reference sequence). CDR3 size: 20 residues. CDR3 coding DNA: TGTGCCAGCAGCCAGGAGACTAGCGGCAAGGGGACACTACACTACAATGAGCAGTTCTTC. This codes for CASSQETSGKGTLHYNEQFF.

This clone was observed a few times. The rearrangement joins TRBV5-1 to TRBJ2-2; D not resolved. Looked up from germline, CDR1 is SGHRS and CDR2 is YFSETQ. The CDR3 runs to 14 residues. The V end was cut by 1 base, the J end by 0 bases, with 4 bases between. The CDR3 bases are TGCGCCAGCAGCTTGCAATCGAACACCGGGGAGCTGTTTTTT. This translates into CASSLQSNTGELFF.

The rearrangement joins TRBV3-1 (or the pseudogene TRBV3-2) to TRBJ1-4; TRBD1 aligns across 10 bases. The CDR3 has 15 amino acids. Germline CDR1 and CDR2: LGHDT and YNNKEL (reference sequence). Trimming removed 1 base from V and 8 bases from J; junction bases left unmatched: 4. This CDR3 is CASSQGEDRGEKLFF. The CDR3 DNA sequence: TGTGCCAGCAGCCAAGGGGAGGACAGGGGGGAAAAACTGTTTTTT.

The chain links TRBV9 to TRBJ2-2; TRBD1 agrees at 7 bases. J gave up 1 base and V 4 bases, and 7 bases lay outside the gene matches. The CDR3 is 16 amino acids. CDR1 and CDR2 (germline): SGDLS, YYNGEE. DNA for the CDR3: TGTGCCAGCAGCCCACACCGGGACAGGAACACCGGGGAGCTGTTTTTT. Translated: CASSPHRDRNTGELFF.

This chain links TRBV18 with TRBJ2-7, with 9 nucleotides matching TRBD1. The germline V gene has CDR1 KGHSH and CDR2 LQKENI. The CDR3 is 15 amino acids. J was trimmed by 7 bases and V by 0 bases; bases with no gene match: 7. The CDR3 region is CASSPPLQGAREQYF. Here the CDR3 DNA reads TGTGCCAGCTCACCACCGTTACAGGGGGCAAGGGAGCAGTACTTC.

V and J are TRBV2 and TRBJ2-5; 11 bases map to TRBD2. Germline V gives CDR1 SNHLY, CDR2 FYNNEI. The CDR3 is made up of 15 amino acids. J was trimmed by 0 bases and V by 7 bases; bases with no gene match: 4. CDR3 DNA sequence: TGTGCCAGCACGGCTAGCGGGGGGTACCAAGAGACCCAGTACTTC. Protein sequence: CASTASGGYQETQYF.